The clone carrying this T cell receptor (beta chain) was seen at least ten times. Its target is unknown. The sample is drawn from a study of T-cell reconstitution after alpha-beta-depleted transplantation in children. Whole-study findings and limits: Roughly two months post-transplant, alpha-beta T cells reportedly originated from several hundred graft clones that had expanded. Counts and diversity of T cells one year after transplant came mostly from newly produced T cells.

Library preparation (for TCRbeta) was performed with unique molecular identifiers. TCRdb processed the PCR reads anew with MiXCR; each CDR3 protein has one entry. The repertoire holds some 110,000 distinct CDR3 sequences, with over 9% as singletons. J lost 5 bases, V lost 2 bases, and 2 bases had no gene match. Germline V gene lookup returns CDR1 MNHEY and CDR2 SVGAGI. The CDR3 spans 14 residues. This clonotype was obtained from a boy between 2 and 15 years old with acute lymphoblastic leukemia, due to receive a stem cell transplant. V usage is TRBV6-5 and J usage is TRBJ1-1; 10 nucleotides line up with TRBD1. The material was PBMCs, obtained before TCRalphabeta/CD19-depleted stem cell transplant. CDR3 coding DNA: TGTGCCAGCAGTTACGACAGGGGGCGAACTGAAGCTTTCTTT. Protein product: CASSYDRGRTEAFF.